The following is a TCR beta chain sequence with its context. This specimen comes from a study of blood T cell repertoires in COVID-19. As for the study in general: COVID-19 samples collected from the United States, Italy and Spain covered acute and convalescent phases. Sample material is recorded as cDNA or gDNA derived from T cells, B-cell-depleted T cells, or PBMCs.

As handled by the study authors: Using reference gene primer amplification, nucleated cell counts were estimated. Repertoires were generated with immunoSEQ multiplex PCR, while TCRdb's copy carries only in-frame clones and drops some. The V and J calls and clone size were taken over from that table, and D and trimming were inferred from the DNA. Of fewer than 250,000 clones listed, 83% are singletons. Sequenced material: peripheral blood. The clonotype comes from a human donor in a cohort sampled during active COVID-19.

CDR3 sequence: CASSGQVFYGYTF. The CDR3 region has the DNA TGCGCCAGCAGCGGGCAGGTTTTCTATGGCTACACCTTC. V gene TRBV4-1 combines with J gene TRBJ1-2; D gene uncertain. CDR3 size: 13 residues. The germline CDR1 and CDR2 sequences are MGHRA and YSYEKL. V was pared by 5 bases and J by 4 bases, with 11 bases between.